One and the same sample provided the 20 T cell receptor beta chains below, sequenced in a study of CD8 T cells in Susac syndrome. Random hexamers were used to reverse transcribe about 0.5 to 1 ug of RNA. TCRdb reprocessed the immunoSEQ multiplex PCR reads with MiXCR, giving one entry per CDR3 protein. The table shows 150,000 to 200,000 distinct CDR3 sequences, with under 97% occurring only once. Input material: CD4+ T cells from PBMCs. The receptors come from a human donor with multiple sclerosis.

This sequence joins TRBV30 and TRBJ1-5; weak D call: TRBD1 (5 bases). CDR1 is GTSNPN, CDR2 SVGIG, per germline (reference sequence). CDR3 length equals 12 residues. V lost 3 bases and J lost 9, with 12 bases in between. The CDR3 here is CAWSLGASPQHF. As DNA, the CDR3 is TGTGCCTGGAGCCTAGGGGCCTCGCCCCAGCATTTT.

The V and J genes are TRBV5-4 and TRBJ1-6; D perhaps matches TRBD1 (5 bases). Germline V gene lookup returns CDR1 SGHNT and CDR2 YYREEE (reference sequence). The CDR3 is 12 residues long. V gave up 4 bases and J gave up 9 bases, with 8 bases separating them. CDR3 DNA: TGTGCCAGCAGCGCAGGGCGTTCACCCCTCCACTTT. This gives the protein CASSAGRSPLHF.

CDR3: CASSQEGGSTDTQYF. Written as DNA, the CDR3 is TGCGCCAGCAGCCAAGAGGGGGGCAGCACAGATACGCAGTATTTT. The gene calls are TRBV4-1 and TRBJ2-3; the D call may be TRBD1 or TRBD2 (6 bases each). Between the trimmed V and J ends, which lost 0 bases and 0 bases, there was a span of 7 bases. Germline CDR1 and CDR2: MGHRA and YSYEKL. CDR3 length equals 15 residues.

Here the CDR3 reads CAWGTGPNNSPLHF. CDR3 nucleotide sequence: TGTGCCTGGGGAACGGGACCTAATAATTCACCCCTCCACTTT. The V call is TRBV30, the J call TRBJ1-6, with a possible D match to TRBD1 (5 bases). CDR1 GTSNPN and CDR2 SVGIG come from the germline V gene (reference sequence). CDR3 length equals 14 residues. Trimming removed 5 bases from V and 5 bases from J, with 13 bases in between.

Remarks on this clonotype: One junction end does not reproduce the germline sequence, and a read error may be involved. The gene calls are TRBV3-1 and TRBJ1-1; D gene ambiguous. This CDR3 has 11 amino acids. Germline loops: CDR1 LGHDT, CDR2 YNNKEL (reference sequence). The CDR3 DNA follows: TGTGCCAGCAGCCAACCGGGTCTTACAGACTTT. Translated: CASSQPGLTDF.

The chain links TRBV14 to TRBJ2-7, with 15 bases aligning to TRBD2. This CDR3 has 17 residues. Looked up from germline, CDR1 is SGHDN and CDR2 is FVKESK. After removal of 4 bases from V and 0 bases from J, the junction contained 4 bases not matched to a gene. In DNA, the CDR3 is TGTGCCAGCAGCCGAGGGACTAGCGGGGGGAGCTCCTACGAGCAGTACTTC. This translates into CASSRGTSGGSSYEQYF.

V gene TRBV12-3 or TRBV12-4 combines with J gene TRBJ2-7; 10 bases are a match to TRBD1. This CDR3 has 13 residues. V shed 5 bases, J shed 6 bases, and the junction held 4 bases outside the gene matches. CDR3 sequence reads: CASSIRQGAEQYF. The CDR3 bases are TGTGCCAGCAGTATCCGACAGGGGGCCGAGCAGTACTTC.

The CDR3 spells CASSGTSLTGELFF. CDR3 nucleotides: TGTGCCAGCAGCGGGACATCCCTTACCGGGGAGCTGTTTTTT. The genes are TRBV2 and TRBJ2-2, with D tentatively TRBD1 (6 bases). V lost 6 bases and J 5 bases, leaving 13 bases between the germline ends. The germline V gene has CDR1 SNHLY and CDR2 FYNNEI. The CDR3 consists of 14 residues.

This sequence joins TRBV20-1 and TRBJ2-1, with a possible D match to TRBD2 (7 bases). V was clipped by 1 base and J by 10 bases, with 8 bases between them. Germline loops: CDR1 DFQATT, CDR2 SNEGSKA (reference sequence). The CDR3 contains 11 residues. In nucleotides, the CDR3 is TGCAGTGCTAGAGGCGGGGGCGAGCAGTTCTTC. Protein product: CSARGGGEQFF.

This rearrangement joins TRBV12-5 to TRBJ2-1; a weak D match, TRBD1 (5 bases). Trimming removed 5 bases at V and 3 bases at J, with 14 bases between. From germline, CDR1 is LGHNT and CDR2 FRNRAP. The CDR3 covers 15 residues. The CDR3 DNA sequence: TGTGCTAGTGGTCCTGCAGGGCCCGTCTACAATGAGCAGTTCTTC. Protein: CASGPAGPVYNEQFF.

The chain uses TRBV11-3 and TRBJ2-7; 8 bases are shared with TRBD1. The CDR3 consists of 12 residues. CDR1 is SGHNT, CDR2 YENEEA, per germline. Trimming at V came to 4 bases and at J to 4 bases, leaving 0 bases not matched to a gene. The CDR3 region has the DNA TGTGCCAGCAGCTGGACAGGGTACGAGCAGTACTTC. As protein: CASSWTGYEQYF.

The chain carries TRBV1 and TRBJ1-2; the table's TRBD1 call for D was not verified on the DNA. TRBV1 corresponds to a pseudogene. There are 15 residues in the CDR3. CDR3 loop: CTSSLLGARSLGYTF. CDR3 sequence (DNA): TGCACCAGCAGCCTCCTCGGGGCTCGGAGTCTTGGCTACACCTTC.

This sequence joins TRBV20-1 and TRBJ1-6; D is perhaps TRBD1 (6 bases). Germline V gene sequence: CDR1 DFQATT, CDR2 SNEGSKA (reference sequence). With 5 bases removed from V and 8 bases from J, the gap between germline ends came to 19 bases. The CDR3 is 15 amino acids. The CDR3 DNA reads TGCAGTGCTGCCCCGACGACAGGCATTCATTCACCCCTCCACTTT. Encoded protein: CSAAPTTGIHSPLHF.

The CDR3 bases are TGCAGTGCTAGAGTTAAGCGGGAGGAGACCCAGTACTTC. Protein: CSARVKREETQYF. The J gene is TRBJ2-5, the V gene TRBV20-1; 8 bases are a match to TRBD2. The germline gives CDR1 DFQATT, CDR2 SNEGSKA (reference sequence). Germline trimming cut 1 base from V and 5 bases from J; bases unmatched to any gene: 3. This CDR3 is built from 13 residues.

This CDR3 is CAWSPGQGAYEQYF. The CDR3 DNA follows: TGTGCCTGGAGTCCGGGACAGGGGGCCTACGAGCAGTACTTC. This chain uses TRBV30 with TRBJ2-7; 11 nucleotides line up with TRBD1. The V gene end was trimmed by 2 bases and the J gene end by 2 bases; junction bases not matched to a gene: 2. In germline, CDR1 is GTSNPN, CDR2 SVGIG (reference sequence). The CDR3 consists of 14 residues.

V usage is TRBV12-3 or TRBV12-4 and J usage is TRBJ1-1, with TRBD1 matching over 8 bases. The CDR3 runs to 14 residues. With V trimmed by 3 bases and J by 6 bases, 6 bases remained unmatched. DNA for the CDR3: TGTGCCAGCAGTTTTAAACAGGGGGGCCCTGAAGCTTTCTTT. Residues: CASSFKQGGPEAFF.

The chain is built from TRBV28 and TRBJ2-1, with TRBD2 as a possible D gene (5 bases). Germline lookup yields CDR1 MDHEN and CDR2 SYDVKM. The V gene lost 2 bases and the J gene lost 3 bases, with 8 bases spanning the gap. CDR3 length: 14 residues. The CDR3 coding sequence is TGTGCCAGCAGTTTAATAGGACTCTACAATGAGCAGTTCTTC. Translation gives CASSLIGLYNEQFF.

The chain employs TRBV14 and TRBJ2-1; D may match TRBD1 or TRBD2 (5 bases each). There are 17 residues in the CDR3. V lost 2 bases to trimming and J lost 7 bases, with 21 bases between them. Germline CDR1 is SGHDN and CDR2 is FVKESK. The CDR3 sequence: CASSQPTTGALGNEQFF. As DNA, the CDR3 is TGTGCCAGCAGCCAACCCACCACCGGGGCATTAGGGAATGAGCAGTTCTTC.

Only one count was recorded for this clonotype. The J gene is TRBJ2-7, the V gene TRBV12-3 or TRBV12-4; D may correspond to TRBD1 or TRBD2 (6 bases each). V was cut by 3 bases and J by 6 bases, with 18 bases left in between. There are 15 residues in the CDR3. CDR3 DNA sequence: TGTGCCAGCAGTTTTGGGGGGCTTAGGAGGATCGAGCAGTACTTC. It specifies CASSFGGLRRIEQYF.

This clonotype showed up just once. The chain is built from TRBV7-9 and TRBJ2-7; 9 bases agree with TRBD1. Germline V gene lookup returns CDR1 SEHNR and CDR2 FQNEAQ (reference sequence). The J segment lost 0 bases and the V segment lost 1 base, leaving 13 bases of the junction unmatched. The CDR3 has 19 residues. In DNA, the CDR3 is TGTGCCAGCAGCTTAGTTCTCGGGACGGGACAGGGTTTCTCCTACGAGCAGTACTTC. Translated: CASSLVLGTGQGFSYEQYF.